The 22 T cell receptor beta chains below were found in one sample sequenced in a study of blood T cell repertoires in COVID-19. Clones were read by immunoSEQ multiplex PCR, and TCRdb kept only the in-frame ones, dropping some. Among roughly 340,000 clones listed, roughly 90% were seen once. Sequences were obtained from peripheral blood. The receptors were gathered from a woman aged 25 to 45 with COVID-19, enrolled during active disease.

Points on this clone: This sample includes further DNA sequences coding for the same CDR3. CDR3 amino acids: CASSPGTEAFF. CDR3 nucleotide sequence: TGTGCCAGCAGCCCCGGCACTGAAGCTTTCTTT. The chain joins TRBV12-3 or TRBV12-4 to TRBJ1-1; D not resolved. Trimming removed 6 bases at V and 4 bases at J, with 6 bases between. This CDR3 spans 11 amino acids.

The chain is built from TRBV10-2 and TRBJ1-4; 7 bases map to TRBD1. The trim removed 2 bases at V and 5 bases at J, leaving 5 bases unmatched. This CDR3 spans 15 amino acids. Germline V gene sequence: CDR1 WSHSY, CDR2 SAAADI. The CDR3 reads CASSEAGTANEKLFF. The CDR3 DNA sequence: TGCGCCAGCAGTGAGGCAGGGACAGCGAATGAAAAACTGTTTTTT.

V is TRBV13 and J is TRBJ2-1; 14 nucleotides match TRBD2. The CDR3 loop spans 19 amino acids. After removal of 4 bases from V and 4 bases from J, the junction contained 12 bases not matched to a gene. Per germline, CDR1 PRHDT and CDR2 FYEKMQ (reference sequence). CDR3 region: CASSSRLAGGPPAYNEQFF. DNA for the CDR3: TGTGCCAGCAGCTCTCGACTAGCGGGAGGGCCTCCGGCGTACAATGAGCAGTTCTTC.

CDR3 amino acids: CATSEGGDASNYGYTF. The CDR3 nucleotides are TGTGCCACCAGTGAGGGGGGGGACGCCTCTAACTATGGCTACACCTTC. The chain has TRBV24-1 and TRBJ1-2, with D maybe TRBD1 (5 bases). Germline CDR1 and CDR2: KGHDR and SFDVKD. V was cut by 4 bases and J by 0 bases, with 14 bases left in between. This CDR3 contains 16 residues.

V usage is TRBV6-5 and J usage is TRBJ1-6; D uncertain. V gave up 5 bases and J gave up 8 bases, with 13 bases separating them. Germline values: CDR1 MNHEY, CDR2 SVGAGI. The CDR3 covers 14 residues. The CDR3 is CASSRIMADSPLHF. CDR3 DNA sequence: TGTGCCAGCAGTCGGATAATGGCGGATTCACCCCTCCACTTT.

The chain has TRBV9 and TRBJ2-1; 9 nucleotides align to TRBD2. V lost 3 bases, J lost 8 bases, and 12 bases stayed unmatched. CDR3 length equals 16 residues. Germline CDR1 reads SGDLS; CDR2 reads YYNGEE. CDR3 region: CASSAGQGLAFYEQFF. The CDR3 coding sequence is TGTGCCAGCAGCGCGGGGCAAGGACTAGCGTTTTATGAGCAGTTCTTC.

This clone was detected only once. The V gene is TRBV21-1, the J gene TRBJ2-4; TRBD2 reflects the table's D call only, with no check against the DNA. TRBV21-1 is a known pseudogene. The CDR3 spans 18 residues. CDR3 sequence reads: CASSKELEREQAKNIQYF. CDR3 nucleotide sequence: TGTGCCAGCAGCAAAGAATTAGAACGGGAGCAAGCCAAAAACATTCAGTACTTC.

The chain joins TRBV5-5 to TRBJ1-6; D remains unclear. The ends were cut back, 4 bases at V and 14 bases at J, with 13 bases in the middle. Germline V gene data show CDR1 as SGHKS and CDR2 as YYEKEE (reference sequence). The CDR3 runs to 12 residues. The CDR3, as DNA: TGTGCCAGCAGCGAAACGGGGAGGACCCTCCACTTT. This encodes CASSETGRTLHF.

The chain employs TRBV19 and TRBJ2-1, with 8 bases that match TRBD2. The ends lost 0 bases at V and 1 base at J; junction bases unmatched: 5. The CDR3 covers 17 residues. The V gene's germline CDR1 is LNHDA and CDR2 SQIVND (reference sequence). DNA for the CDR3: TGTGCCAGTAGTATAGATCTGGGACTAGGGTCCTACAATGAGCAGTTCTTC. Translating it yields CASSIDLGLGSYNEQFF.

The CDR3 sequence: CASSFHMNTEAFF. CDR3 in DNA: TGTGCCAGCAGTTTCCACATGAACACTGAAGCTTTCTTT. The genes are TRBV12-3 or TRBV12-4 and TRBJ1-1; no firm D call. Trimming took 3 bases from V and 0 from J, leaving 5 bases between them. The CDR3 length is 13 residues.

This chain connects TRBV5-6 to TRBJ2-7; 8 bases are a match to TRBD1. V gave up 3 bases and J gave up 7 bases; unmatched junction bases: 9. Germline lookup yields CDR1 SGHDT and CDR2 YYEEEE. This CDR3 has 14 residues. The DNA for the CDR3 is TGTGCCAGCAGCTCCGGGACAGGATCGTGGGAGCAGTACTTC. This gives the protein CASSSGTGSWEQYF.

Of note for this clone: The junction departs from the called germline gene at one end, perhaps through a read error. The rearrangement uses TRBV7-7 and TRBJ2-2, with D maybe TRBD1 (6 bases). Germline-derived CDR1 and CDR2 are SSHAT and FNYEAQ (reference sequence). This CDR3 spans 14 amino acids. The DNA for the CDR3 is TGTGCTAGCAGCCCGTACAGGGATTCCGGGGAGCTGTTTTTT. Translating it yields CASSPYRDSGELFF. The whole variable domain, remainder taken from reference TRBV7-7 and TRBJ2-2, is GAGVSQSPRYKVTKRGQDVTLRCDPISSHATLYWYQQALGQGPEFLTYFNYEAQPDKSGLPSDRFSAERPEGSISTLTIQRTEQRDSAMYRCASSPYRDSGELFFGEGSRLTVL.

The chain links TRBV2 to TRBJ1-1; 7 nucleotides line up with TRBD1. V shed 5 bases and J 1 base; nucleotides not matched to a gene: 4. From germline, CDR1 is SNHLY and CDR2 FYNNEI. This CDR3 spans 14 amino acids. DNA of the CDR3: TGTGCCAGCAGTACACAGGGGTCGAACACTGAAGCTTTCTTT. It is translated as CASSTQGSNTEAFF.

CDR3 region: CASSQPGLVYEQYF. The CDR3 DNA follows: TGTGCCAGCAGCCAACCGGGACTAGTCTACGAGCAGTACTTC. The genes are TRBV3-1 (or the pseudogene TRBV3-2) and TRBJ2-7; 8 nucleotides line up with TRBD2. V was pared by 2 bases and J by 3 bases, with 3 bases of the junction left unmatched. Germline V gene lookup returns CDR1 LGHDT and CDR2 YNNKEL (reference sequence). The CDR3 is 14 residues long.

This rearrangement joins TRBV18 to TRBJ1-1; unclear D gene. The germline V gene has CDR1 KGHSH and CDR2 LQKENI. V was trimmed by 4 bases and J by 7 bases, leaving 13 bases between them. This CDR3 is 13 amino acids long. Here the CDR3 DNA reads TGTGCCAGCTCACTTAGCGAGGCAGATGAAGCTTTCTTT. This translates into CASSLSEADEAFF.

This clone has a handful of counts. The chain couples TRBV7-2 to TRBJ2-7; 7 bases fit TRBD1. V lost 5 bases and J lost 1; bases outside the gene matches: 2. Germline V gives CDR1 SGHTA, CDR2 FQGNSA. This CDR3 is built from 13 residues. For the CDR3, the DNA is TGTGCCAGCAGCAGGGACAGATCCTACGAGCAGTACGTC. Encoded protein: CASSRDRSYEQYV.

V usage is TRBV3-1 (or the pseudogene TRBV3-2) and J usage is TRBJ2-2; D perhaps matches TRBD2 (6 bases). Germline values: CDR1 LGHDT, CDR2 YNNKEL (reference sequence). V was shortened by 3 bases and J by 6 bases, with 11 bases between the two germline ends. There are 14 residues in the CDR3. The CDR3 DNA reads as TGTGCCAGCAGCCATGGAGGGCGCGCCGGGGAGCTGTTTTTT. Translating it yields CASSHGGRAGELFF.

This chain joins TRBV19 and TRBJ2-4, with a tentative D call TRBD2 (7 bases). The CDR3 is 15 residues long. Germline values: CDR1 LNHDA, CDR2 SQIVND (reference sequence). The V end lost 3 bases, the J end lost 6 bases, and 15 bases lay between the germline ends. The chain's CDR3 is CASSIGGPFLNIQYF. CDR3 nucleotide sequence: TGTGCCAGTAGTATCGGGGGGCCTTTCCTAAACATTCAGTACTTC.

The chain combines TRBV18 with TRBJ1-5; TRBD1 matches at 8 bases. CDR3 length equals 16 residues. Germline values: CDR1 KGHSH, CDR2 LQKENI. J gave up 6 bases and V 0 bases, and 7 bases lay outside the gene matches. In DNA form, the CDR3 reads TGTGCCAGCTCACCACCCCAGGGGGCGGGCGGTCAGCCCCAGCATTTT. Encoded protein: CASSPPQGAGGQPQHF.

This clone was observed a single time. This chain uses TRBV18 with TRBJ2-7; weak D call: TRBD1 (5 bases). With 4 bases removed from V and 0 bases from J, the gap between germline ends came to 10 bases. The length of the CDR3 is 14 residues. CDR1 is KGHSH, CDR2 LQKENI, per germline. The DNA for the CDR3 is TGTGCCAGCTCACTAGACAGTAGCTCCTACGAGCAGTACGTC. This codes for CASSLDSSSYEQYV.

V gene TRBV27 combines with J gene TRBJ1-1; weak D call: TRBD1 (6 bases). Germline assignment: CDR1 MNHEY and CDR2 SMNVEV (reference sequence). V lost 4 bases, J lost 1 base, and 13 bases lay in between. The CDR3 is made up of 15 amino acids. The CDR3: CASSSREGGNTEAFF. The DNA of the CDR3 is TGTGCCAGCAGTTCCAGGGAAGGGGGGAACACTGAAGCTTTCTTT.

The gene calls are TRBV19 and TRBJ2-6; weak D call: TRBD1 (6 bases). Germline-derived CDR1 and CDR2 are LNHDA and SQIVND (reference sequence). This CDR3 is built from 17 residues. V lost 3 bases, J lost 2 bases, and 14 bases lay in between. CDR3 in amino acids: CASSIGYRAAGANVLTF. CDR3 nucleotide sequence: TGTGCCAGTAGTATCGGTTACAGGGCGGCTGGGGCCAACGTCCTGACTTTC.